The T cell receptor (beta chain) described here comes from a study of radiation and T cells in renal cell carcinoma. Across the study: Nephrectomy followed 15 Gy stereotactic body radiation by 4 weeks.

The CDR3 loop spans 13 amino acids. Germline-derived CDR1 and CDR2 are LNHDA and SQIVND (reference sequence). V lost 2 bases, J lost 8 bases, and 10 bases lay in between. Findings and limits, study-wide: From baseline, blood top tumor clonotypes peaked at 2 weeks post-radiation.

Profiling relied on immunoSEQ multiplex PCR, and the TCRdb table lists in-frame clones only, not all of them. This table has roughly 130,000 clones, 75% to 90% appearing once. Time point reported: blood 2 weeks post-SBRT. Treatment denoted: 15 Gy SBRT to primary tumor, nephrectomy 4 weeks later. Serial blood draws occurred at baseline and 2 and 4 weeks post-SBRT. The tumor was a clear cell renal cell carcinoma. This clone has more than one count but fewer than ten. Its antigen is unknown. The receptor's source is a woman aged 55-70 years with renal cell carcinoma. The chain is built from TRBV19 and TRBJ1-5; D gene unclear. The source was blood, collected from a patient whose treatment included radiotherapy and nephrectomy. CDR3 residues: CASSISSWEPQHF. Here the CDR3 DNA reads TGTGCCAGTAGTATAAGTTCGTGGGAGCCCCAGCATTTT.